This T cell receptor beta chain was identified during a study of shared clonotypes between healthy human individuals. As for the study in general: Ranging from 18 to 49 in age, donors were a couple of women and a few men.

V dropped 0 bases and J dropped 4 bases, with 9 bases sitting between them. This CDR3 is 14 amino acids long. Germline CDR1 reads MNHNY; CDR2 reads SVGAGI (reference sequence). A deep-level run was used for the assay. The assay was immunoSEQ multiplex PCR, and TCRdb's table has in-frame clones only and misses some. Here the sample spans 1 million to 1.2 million clones, 70% to 80% being singletons. The sample was memory CD4+ T cells from PBMCs. This sample's subset: CD45RA-negative fraction. V and J are TRBV6-6 and TRBJ1-2; no reliable D call. This receptor was obtained from a man in his late teens or twenties in good health. Some clones in this sample may be carry-over from other donors' samples. CDR3 in DNA: TGTGCCAGCAGTTACTCAGAGCCCTTCTATGGCTACACCTTC. Protein product: CASSYSEPFYGYTF.